The clone carrying this T cell receptor beta chain has at least ten counts. Indicated time point: after trial treatment. This sample's treatment: LDRT plus nivolumab, ipilimumab, low-dose cyclophosphamide and aspirin (RACIN trial). This sample was included in a study of low-dose radiotherapy and immunotherapy resistance in tumors. CDR1 DFQATT and CDR2 SNEGSKA come from the germline V gene (reference sequence). Losses at the gene ends were 5 bases for V and 0 bases for J; bases not matched to a gene: 8. CDR3 size: 15 residues. First-strand cDNA relied on TRAV- and TRBV-specific primers spanning alpha and beta chains. With a V-primer adapter and a constant-region primer, TCRs were amplified for about 19 PCR cycles. TCRdb ran MiXCR on the reads and lists one entry per CDR3 protein. The table lists more than 90,000 distinct CDR3 sequences, around 20% of them singletons.

The chain combines TRBV20-1 with TRBJ1-2; 8 positions agree with TRBD1. The sample was PBMCs, taken after low-dose radiotherapy plus immunotherapy. The receptor comes from a male donor with prostate cancer. The CDR3 reads CSADLTGEANYGYTF. In DNA, the CDR3 is TGCAGTGCTGACCTGACAGGGGAAGCTAACTATGGCTACACCTTC.